The source of this T cell receptor (beta chain) is a study of neurological immune-mediated disorders. V was clipped by 0 bases and J by 0 bases, with 13 bases between them. The CDR3 sequence is 16 residues long. Germline V gives CDR1 SGHRS, CDR2 YFSETQ. This clonotype was detected ten times or more. One entry per CDR3 protein, called by TCRdb with MiXCR from the 5' RACE reads. The sample carries under 45,000 distinct CDR3 sequences, around 4% recorded once. Sequenced material: PBMCs. This TCR came from a man younger than 40 with multiple sclerosis. V and J are TRBV5-1 and TRBJ2-7; the D call may be TRBD1 or TRBD2 (5 bases each). This CDR3 is CASSLVGPGNSYEQYF. DNA of the CDR3: TGCGCCAGCAGCTTGGTGGGACCGGGGAACTCCTACGAGCAGTACTTC.